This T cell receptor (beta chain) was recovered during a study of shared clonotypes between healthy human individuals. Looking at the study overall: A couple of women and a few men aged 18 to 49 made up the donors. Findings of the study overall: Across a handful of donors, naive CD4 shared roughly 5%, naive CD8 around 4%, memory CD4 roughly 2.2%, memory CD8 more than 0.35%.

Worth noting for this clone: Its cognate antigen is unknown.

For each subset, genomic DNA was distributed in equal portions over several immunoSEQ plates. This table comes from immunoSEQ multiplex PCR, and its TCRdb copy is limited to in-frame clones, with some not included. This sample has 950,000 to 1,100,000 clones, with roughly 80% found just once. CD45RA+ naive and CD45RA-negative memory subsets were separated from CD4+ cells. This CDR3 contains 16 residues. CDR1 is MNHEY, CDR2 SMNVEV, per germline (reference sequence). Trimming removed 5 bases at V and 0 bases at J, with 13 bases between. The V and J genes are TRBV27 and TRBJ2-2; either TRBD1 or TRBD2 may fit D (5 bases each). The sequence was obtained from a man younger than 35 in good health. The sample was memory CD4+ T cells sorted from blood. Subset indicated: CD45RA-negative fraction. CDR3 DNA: TGTGCCAGCAGTAATCCGGGACGTACGAACACCGGGGAGCTGTTTTTT. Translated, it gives CASSNPGRTNTGELFF.